The 19 T cell receptor beta chains reported below all come from one sample, sequenced in a study of shared clonotypes between healthy human individuals. Repertoires were generated with immunoSEQ multiplex PCR, while TCRdb's copy carries only in-frame clones and drops some. The sample has hundreds of thousands of clones; around three quarters are singletons. Sequenced sample: memory CD4+ T cells sorted from blood. Sample subset: CD45RA-negative fraction. The receptors come from a woman in her twenties or thirties in good health.

The genes are TRBV28 and TRBJ2-3, with D perhaps being TRBD1 or TRBD2 (5 bases each). Germline V lookup: CDR1 MDHEN, CDR2 SYDVKM. Trimming took 4 bases from V and 4 from J, leaving 12 bases between them. The CDR3 covers 14 residues. CDR3 coding DNA: TGTGCCAGCAGTTCCCCCGGGACCTCAGATACGCAGTATTTT. It specifies CASSSPGTSDTQYF.

This clone showed up just once. Here the CDR3 DNA reads TGTGCCAGCAGTTCCTCCGGGCCGAAAGGGGAGCAGTACTTC. Amino acid sequence: CASSSSGPKGEQYF. The genes are TRBV6-6 and TRBJ2-7; D gene unclear. V shed 4 bases and J shed 7 bases, with 17 bases lying between them. The length of the CDR3 is 14 residues. The germline V gene encodes CDR1 MNHNY and CDR2 SVGAGI (reference sequence).

This chain joins TRBV11-3 and TRBJ2-2; no clear D. The CDR3 sequence is 14 residues long. Trimming left V 0 bases short and J 6 bases short, with 8 bases between. Germline CDR1 reads SGHNT; CDR2 reads YENEEA. CDR3 residues: CASSLDPSSGELFF. CDR3 coding DNA: TGTGCCAGCAGCTTAGATCCCAGCTCCGGGGAGCTGTTTTTT. Looking up the rest from reference TRBV11-3 and TRBJ2-2 gives the full variable domain: EAGVVQSPRYKIIEKKQPVAFWCNPISGHNTLYWYLQNLGQGPELLIRYENEEAVDDSQLPKDRFSAERLKGVDSTLKIQPAELGDSAVYLCASSLDPSSGELFFGEGSRLTVL.

The chain combines TRBV5-1 with TRBJ2-7, with 9 positions matching TRBD2. Germline-derived CDR1 and CDR2 are SGHRS and YFSETQ. V dropped 1 base and J dropped 1; count of bases not matched to a gene: 3. This CDR3 region has 15 residues. CDR3 sequence (DNA): TGCGCCAGCAGCTTGACGCTAGCGGGGTCCTACGAGCAGTACTTC. Protein product: CASSLTLAGSYEQYF.

The gene calls are TRBV28 and TRBJ1-5; D remains unclear. The germline V and J ends were trimmed by 1 base and 8 bases, with 12 bases remaining between them. Germline lookup yields CDR1 MDHEN and CDR2 SYDVKM. This CDR3 has 14 residues. CDR3 protein: CASSLSGPGEPQHF. The CDR3 DNA reads as TGTGCCAGCAGTTTATCAGGCCCTGGGGAGCCCCAGCATTTT.

Here the CDR3 DNA reads TGTGCCAGTCGGAGGGGGCCTGACTATGGCTACACCTTC. Translating gives CASRRGPDYGYTF. The chain links TRBV19 to TRBJ1-2; 7 bases fit TRBD1. This CDR3 comprises 13 residues. J lost 3 bases, V lost 8 bases, and 6 bases had no gene match. CDR1 and CDR2 (germline): LNHDA, SQIVND (reference sequence).

The chain employs TRBV6-6 and TRBJ2-5, with no clear D. This CDR3 has 13 residues. CDR1 is MNHNY and CDR2 is SVGAGI in the germline V gene (reference sequence). The V gene lost 5 bases and the J gene lost 5 bases, with 12 bases spanning the gap. CDR3 bases: TGTGCCAGCAGTAAACAGTCTGGGGAGACCCAGTACTTC. Translated: CASSKQSGETQYF.

This sequence joins TRBV4-2 and TRBJ2-7, with D perhaps TRBD1 (6 bases). Germline V gene sequence: CDR1 LGHNA, CDR2 YNFKEQ. Trimming took off 5 bases at V and 6 bases at J, with 20 bases between the two ends. The CDR3 has 15 residues. The CDR3 nucleotides read TGTGCCAGCAGCGCCTCGGACAGCTTTGTCCCCGAGCAGTACTTC. This sequence encodes CASSASDSFVPEQYF.

The chain combines TRBV19 with TRBJ2-1; the match to TRBD2 covers 7 bases. The V gene end was trimmed by 4 bases and the J gene end by 10 bases; junction bases not matched to a gene: 13. CDR1 is LNHDA and CDR2 is SQIVND in the germline V gene (reference sequence). This CDR3 is built from 15 residues. CDR3 DNA sequence: TGTGCCAGTAGTACCCTCTGGGGGGGTCTAGGCGAGCAGTTCTTC. Translated: CASSTLWGGLGEQFF.

Written as DNA, the CDR3 is TGCGCCAGCAGCTTACCCGGGACTAGCGGGAGTGGCACAGATACGCAGTATTTT. It translates to CASSLPGTSGSGTDTQYF. This chain connects TRBV5-1 to TRBJ2-3; 14 bases line up with TRBD2. Germline CDR1 is SGHRS and CDR2 is YFSETQ. V lost 2 bases, J lost 1 base, and 6 bases stayed unmatched. The CDR3 has 18 residues. Looking up the rest from reference TRBV5-1 and TRBJ2-3 gives the full variable domain: KAGVTQTPRYLIKTRGQQVTLSCSPISGHRSVSWYQQTPGQGLQFLFEYFSETQRNKGNFPGRFSGRQFSNSRSEMNVSTLELGDSALYLCASSLPGTSGSGTDTQYFGPGTRLTVL.

The chain joins TRBV15 to TRBJ1-5, with a weak D call TRBD1 (6 bases). The germline V gene encodes CDR1 LNHNV and CDR2 YYDKDF (reference sequence). The CDR3 consists of 15 residues. V lost 1 base and J lost 1, with 8 bases in between. CDR3 amino acids: CATSRAGASNQPQHF. In nucleotides, the CDR3 is TGTGCCACCAGCAGAGCGGGGGCGAGCAATCAGCCCCAGCATTTT. The variable domain in full, completed from reference TRBV15 and TRBJ1-5, reads DAMVIQNPRYQVTQFGKPVTLSCSQTLNHNVMYWYQQKSSQAPKLLFHYYDKDFNNEADTPDNFQSRRPNTSFCFLDIRSPGLGDTAMYLCATSRAGASNQPQHFGDGTRLSIL.

The CDR3 loop is CASSKPESTLGKLFF. Written as DNA, the CDR3 is TGTGCCAGTAGTAAGCCCGAATCGACTCTCGGTAAACTGTTTTTT. The chain couples TRBV19 to TRBJ1-4; D gene unclear. V shed 4 bases and J shed 11 bases, with 20 bases lying between them. Germline values: CDR1 LNHDA, CDR2 SQIVND (reference sequence). The CDR3 is made up of 15 amino acids.

The V gene is TRBV28, the J gene TRBJ2-4; D not resolved. CDR3 length equals 12 residues. Trimming removed 8 bases from V and 5 bases from J, with 10 bases in between. The germline gives CDR1 MDHEN, CDR2 SYDVKM. CDR3 nucleotides: TGTGCCAGCGGCGAATCAGAAAACATTCAGTACTTC. Translation gives CASGESENIQYF. Using reference TRBV28 and TRBJ2-4 for the parts outside the CDR3, the full variable domain is DVKVTQSSRYLVKRTGEKVFLECVQDMDHENMFWYRQDPGLGLRLIYFSYDVKMKEKGDIPEGYSVSREKKERFSLILESASTNQTSMYLCASGESENIQYFGAGTRLSVL.

The CDR3 protein is CASTLHRGYEQYF. The CDR3 DNA follows: TGTGCCAGCACCCTGCACCGCGGGTACGAGCAGTACTTC. J is TRBJ2-7 and V is TRBV28; TRBD2 might be the D (5 bases). The CDR3 contains 13 residues. The V gene lost 7 bases and the J gene lost 4 bases, with 14 bases spanning the gap. Germline CDR1 is MDHEN and CDR2 is SYDVKM.

The chain employs TRBV7-2 and TRBJ1-2; D is possibly TRBD1 (5 bases). Germline V gene lookup returns CDR1 SGHTA and CDR2 FQGNSA. Trimming stripped 5 bases from V and 0 bases from J, with 13 bases between. CDR3 size: 15 residues. This CDR3 is CASSKNQGANYGYTF. The CDR3 DNA follows: TGTGCCAGCAGCAAGAACCAGGGAGCTAACTATGGCTACACCTTC. Together with reference TRBV7-2 and TRBJ1-2, the CDR3 gives the full variable domain: GAGVSQSPSNKVTEKGKDVELRCDPISGHTALYWYRQSLGQGLEFLIYFQGNSAPDKSGLPSDRFSAERTGGSVSTLTIQRTQQEDSAVYLCASSKNQGANYGYTFGSGTRLTVV.

The rearrangement links TRBV7-9 to TRBJ2-7, with D hard to call. Germline CDR1 reads SEHNR; CDR2 reads FQNEAQ (reference sequence). With 5 bases removed from V and 2 bases from J, the gap between germline ends came to 13 bases. This CDR3 is built from 14 residues. The CDR3 bases are TGTGCCAGCAGCCTTGGCGGAAAAACCTACGAGCAGTACTTC. The encoded protein is CASSLGGKTYEQYF.

The chain combines TRBV28 with TRBJ1-4; 7 bases line up with TRBD1. Germline CDR1 reads MDHEN; CDR2 reads SYDVKM. V was pared by 4 bases and J by 9 bases, with 2 bases of the junction left unmatched. The CDR3 runs 12 residues. CDR3 DNA sequence: TGTGCCAGCAGTTGGAGGGGGCAAAAACTGTTTTTT. The encoded protein is CASSWRGQKLFF.

V usage is TRBV28 and J usage is TRBJ2-7; 9 nucleotides align to TRBD2. V gave up 5 bases and J gave up 6 bases; unmatched junction bases: 11. This CDR3 is 15 amino acids long. The V gene's germline CDR1 is MDHEN and CDR2 SYDVKM. The CDR3 nucleotides are TGTGCCAGCAGTCTCGCCCTAGCGGGAAGCGGCGAGCAGTACTTC. The encoded protein is CASSLALAGSGEQYF.

The DNA for the CDR3 is TGTGCCAGCAGCGTATGGAGCGCCGGGGCCCCCGGGGAGCTGTTTTTT. This encodes CASSVWSAGAPGELFF. This chain links TRBV9 with TRBJ2-2; D tentatively reads TRBD1 or TRBD2 (5 bases each). With 1 base removed from V and 6 bases from J, the gap between germline ends came to 16 bases. CDR1 and CDR2 from the germline V gene are SGDLS and YYNGEE. CDR3 length equals 16 residues.